These 27 T cell receptor beta chains were all obtained from the same sample, sequenced in a study of cytomegalovirus exposure and HLA in healthy donors. A multiplex PCR was run with 60 Vbeta primers and 13 Jbeta primers. Assay: immunoSEQ multiplex PCR; the TCRdb copy retains only in-frame clones and omits some. Among some 240,000 clones listed, around 80% were seen once. Sequenced: PBMCs. These receptors originate from a male donor in good health and CMV-seronegative.

The chain recombines TRBV30 with TRBJ1-6, with D uncertain. The germline CDR1 and CDR2 sequences are GTSNPN and SVGIG (reference sequence). V gave up 6 bases and J gave up 0 bases, with 12 bases separating them. The CDR3 is 15 residues long. DNA of the CDR3: TGTGCCTGTAAAGCGGGGAGCTCCTATAATTCACCCCTCCACTTT. It specifies CACKAGSSYNSPLHF.

V usage is TRBV18 and J usage is TRBJ2-1; D is perhaps TRBD2 (5 bases). Trimming took off 3 bases at V and 10 bases at J, with 19 bases between the two ends. The germline CDR1 and CDR2 sequences are KGHSH and LQKENI. This CDR3 has 15 residues. CDR3 in DNA: TGTGCCAGCTCACCTGGGAGCGGAGGAGGCGGGGAGCAGTTCTTC. As protein: CASSPGSGGGGEQFF. The full variable domain, in which reference TRBV18 and TRBJ2-1 provide the parts outside the CDR3, is NAGVMQNPRHLVRRRGQEARLRCSPMKGHSHVYWYRQLPEEGLKFMVYLQKENIIDESGMPKERFSAEFPKEGPSILRIQQVVRGDSAAYFCASSPGSGGGGEQFFGPGTRLTVL.

The chain has TRBV11-2 and TRBJ2-7; 7 bases match TRBD2. Germline V CDR1 and CDR2: SGHAT, FQNNGV. This CDR3 contains 18 residues. Trimming at V came to 0 bases and at J to 0 bases, leaving 11 bases not matched to a gene. The CDR3 bases are TGTGCCAGCAGCTTAGAGACTAGCAGTACTCTTAGCTCCTACGAGCAGTACTTC. Its protein product is CASSLETSSTLSSYEQYF.

V usage is TRBV4-1 and J usage is TRBJ2-7, with TRBD1 identical over 7 bases. The CDR3 runs to 16 residues. The V segment lost 0 bases and the J segment 3 bases; nucleotides outside the gene matches: 8. Looked up from germline, CDR1 is MGHRA and CDR2 is YSYEKL. CDR3 sequence: CASSQDRGGPYYEQYF. CDR3 nucleotides: TGCGCCAGCAGCCAAGACCGAGGGGGCCCTTACTACGAGCAGTACTTC.

V gene TRBV5-3 combines with J gene TRBJ2-5; 9 bases are shared with TRBD1. TRBV5-3 is an open reading frame, and its role is uncertain. CDR3 length: 16 amino acids. The J segment lost 3 bases and the V segment lost 4 bases, leaving 10 bases of the junction unmatched. In DNA form, the CDR3 reads TGTGCCAGAAGCGCGCTCGTGGACAGGGGCAAAGAGACCCAGTACTTC. It codes for CARSALVDRGKETQYF.

The chain carries TRBV30 and TRBJ1-2, with a tentative D call TRBD1 (6 bases). V lost 3 bases and J 8 bases, leaving 28 bases between the germline ends. CDR1 is GTSNPN and CDR2 is SVGIG in the germline V gene (reference sequence). CDR3 size: 17 residues. CDR3: CAWSSHYRDTKLWGYTF. CDR3 sequence (DNA): TGTGCCTGGAGCTCCCATTACCGGGACACCAAGTTATGGGGCTACACCTTC.

Comment on this clone: In the same sample, other DNA sequences code for this CDR3. V and J are TRBV11-2 and TRBJ2-7; 8 bases fit TRBD2. The CDR3 length is 17 residues. Germline CDR1 reads SGHAT; CDR2 reads FQNNGV. Trimming cost V 1 base and J 0 bases; bases outside gene matches: 8. Here the CDR3 DNA reads TGTGCCAGCAGCTTAGTGTTCCTAGCGGGTGGCTCCTACGAGCAGTACTTC. Translation: CASSLVFLAGGSYEQYF.

The chain has TRBV7-8 and TRBJ1-2; D might be TRBD1 (5 bases). The CDR3 spans 13 residues. V gave up 5 bases and J gave up 8 bases, with 15 bases separating them. Germline V gene data show CDR1 as SGHVS and CDR2 as FQNEAQ. CDR3 in DNA: TGTGCCAGCAGCACTGACCGGGGGTACGGCTACACCTTC. Protein sequence: CASSTDRGYGYTF.

The V and J genes are TRBV2 and TRBJ2-1, with 12 bases aligning to TRBD1. The V gene's germline CDR1 is SNHLY and CDR2 FYNNEI. V lost 4 bases and J lost 9; bases outside the gene matches: 10. The CDR3 has 16 amino acids. CDR3 in amino acids: CASSGSSGTGGAEQFF. The CDR3 bases are TGTGCCAGCAGTGGGTCCTCCGGGACAGGGGGCGCTGAGCAGTTCTTC.

V and J are TRBV19 and TRBJ2-3, with TRBD1 matching 7 bases. V lost 2 bases to trimming and J lost 4 bases; unmatched junction nucleotides: 6. The CDR3 is 15 residues long. In germline, CDR1 is LNHDA, CDR2 SQIVND (reference sequence). The CDR3 DNA reads TGTGCCAGTAGTATATCACAGGGGCTTGCAGATACGCAGTATTTT. Its translation: CASSISQGLADTQYF.

This chain connects TRBV7-6 to TRBJ2-7; TRBD1 agrees at 7 bases. The CDR3 loop spans 15 amino acids. Germline assignment: CDR1 SGHVS and CDR2 FNYEAQ. The V and J ends lost 1 base and 5 bases, in that order; junction bases with no gene match: 8. In DNA, the CDR3 is TGTGCCAGCAGCTTAGGGTTGACAGGGAGTAACGAGCAGTACTTC. Protein sequence: CASSLGLTGSNEQYF.

The chain combines TRBV28 with TRBJ2-7; 9 nucleotides align to TRBD1. V gave up 6 bases and J gave up 0 bases; unmatched junction bases: 0. The CDR3 contains 13 residues. CDR1 is MDHEN, CDR2 SYDVKM, per germline. This CDR3 is CASRQGASYEQYF. For the CDR3, the DNA is TGTGCCAGCAGACAGGGGGCCTCCTACGAGCAGTACTTC.

The chain couples TRBV5-1 to TRBJ1-1; tentatively, D is TRBD1 (5 bases). CDR1 is SGHRS and CDR2 is YFSETQ in the germline V gene. The ends were cut back, 4 bases at V and 0 bases at J, with 13 bases in the middle. The CDR3 consists of 15 residues. DNA for the CDR3: TGCGCCAGCAGCATCCGGGAGGGGATGAACACTGAAGCTTTCTTT. Translated: CASSIREGMNTEAFF.

This clone was counted a single time. The genes are TRBV11-3 and TRBJ2-5; TRBD2 agrees at 11 bases. Germline lookup yields CDR1 SGHNT and CDR2 YENEEA. The J segment lost 13 bases and the V segment lost 1 base, leaving 8 bases of the junction unmatched. CDR3 length: 14 amino acids. The CDR3 nucleotides are TGTGCCAGCAGCTTAGGACAAACTAGCGGGAGTCTGTACTTC. Protein product: CASSLGQTSGSLYF. Filled out from reference TRBV11-3 and TRBJ2-5, the complete variable domain reads EAGVVQSPRYKIIEKKQPVAFWCNPISGHNTLYWYLQNLGQGPELLIRYENEEAVDDSQLPKDRFSAERLKGVDSTLKIQPAELGDSAVYLCASSLGQTSGSLYFGPGTRLLVL.

This clone was counted a single time. The rearrangement links TRBV11-3 to TRBJ2-1, with D possibly matching TRBD2 (6 bases). V lost 1 base and J lost 4, with 11 bases in between. The germline CDR1 and CDR2 sequences are SGHNT and YENEEA. The length of the CDR3 is 15 residues. CDR3: CASSLAGGIYNEQFF. The CDR3 nucleotides read TGTGCCAGCAGCTTAGCCGGAGGGATTTACAATGAGCAGTTCTTC. Together with reference TRBV11-3 and TRBJ2-1, the CDR3 gives the full variable domain: EAGVVQSPRYKIIEKKQPVAFWCNPISGHNTLYWYLQNLGQGPELLIRYENEEAVDDSQLPKDRFSAERLKGVDSTLKIQPAELGDSAVYLCASSLAGGIYNEQFFGPGTRLTVL.

V gene TRBV19 combines with J gene TRBJ2-5; 7 bases map to TRBD2. CDR3 size: 15 residues. The germline gives CDR1 LNHDA, CDR2 SQIVND (reference sequence). V dropped 5 bases and J dropped 2; count of bases not matched to a gene: 8. The CDR3 here is CASSVGSSGQETQYF. The CDR3 DNA sequence: TGTGCCAGTAGTGTGGGCTCTAGCGGTCAAGAGACCCAGTACTTC.

V usage is TRBV19 and J usage is TRBJ2-2, with 7 bases fitting TRBD1. Trimming took 5 bases from V and 5 from J; bases not matched to a gene: 11. Germline V gene sequence: CDR1 LNHDA, CDR2 SQIVND (reference sequence). The CDR3 runs to 16 residues. The CDR3 reads CASSSAGGLVTGELFF. In nucleotides, the CDR3 is TGTGCCAGTAGTTCCGCAGGGGGTTTGGTGACCGGGGAGCTGTTTTTT.

This chain uses TRBV6-1 with TRBJ1-2; 7 bases match TRBD1. The CDR3 contains 14 residues. Germline-derived CDR1 and CDR2 are MNHNS and SASEGT. The V gene end was trimmed by 4 bases and the J gene end by 8 bases; junction bases not matched to a gene: 10. As DNA, the CDR3 is TGTGCCAGCAGTGGCCACAGGGGCTCGAGGGGCTACACCTTC. Translated, it gives CASSGHRGSRGYTF.

This clone was counted once. The J gene is TRBJ2-7, the V gene TRBV25-1; a weak D match, TRBD1 (6 bases). The CDR3 is 15 amino acids. Germline CDR1 reads MGHDK; CDR2 reads SYGVNS. The V end lost 3 bases, the J end lost 3 bases, and 15 bases lay between the germline ends. The CDR3 DNA reads TGTGCCAGCAGTGATCCACAGGGAAAACACTACGAGCAGTACTTC. Amino acids: CASSDPQGKHYEQYF.

The chain has TRBV6-5 and TRBJ2-7; 7 nucleotides line up with TRBD1. This CDR3 comprises 14 residues. J gave up 2 bases and V 6 bases, and 7 bases lay outside the gene matches. From germline, CDR1 is MNHEY and CDR2 SVGAGI. The DNA for the CDR3 is TGTGCCAGCAGCCCTGGACAGGCCGCCTACGAGCAGTACTTC. Its protein product is CASSPGQAAYEQYF.

The chain links TRBV12-5 to TRBJ2-7; TRBD1 matches 9 bases. The length of the CDR3 is 18 residues. Trimming at V came to 2 bases and at J to 5 bases, leaving 16 bases not matched to a gene. Per the germline V gene, CDR1 is LGHNT and CDR2 is FRNRAP. CDR3 loop: CASGLTGGWEIEVHEQYF. The CDR3 nucleotides read TGTGCTAGTGGTTTGACAGGGGGCTGGGAGATAGAGGTCCACGAGCAGTACTTC. The complete variable domain, with remaining parts taken from reference TRBV12-5 and TRBJ2-7, reads DARVTQTPRHKVTEMGQEVTMRCQPILGHNTVFWYRQTMMQGLELLAYFRNRAPLDDSGMPKDRFSAEMPDATLATLKIQPSEPRDSAVYFCASGLTGGWEIEVHEQYFGPGTRLTVT.

The chain recombines TRBV25-1 with TRBJ2-7; TRBD1 matches 7 bases. CDR1 is MGHDK, CDR2 SYGVNS, per germline. The CDR3 length is 15 residues. V trimming: 5 bases; J trimming: 5 bases; junction bases outside the gene matches: 12. Here the CDR3 DNA reads TGTGCCAGCAGTACCCGACAGGGAGAGGGGAACGAGCAGTACTTC. It specifies CASSTRQGEGNEQYF.

The V gene is TRBV4-1, the J gene TRBJ2-3, with D possibly TRBD2 on 6 matching bases. Germline-derived CDR1 and CDR2 are MGHRA and YSYEKL. The CDR3 spans 14 residues. Trimming removed 7 bases at V and 0 bases at J, with 11 bases between. CDR3 protein: CASMDYGSTDTQYF. The CDR3 DNA is TGCGCCAGCATGGACTACGGAAGCACAGATACGCAGTATTTT.

The gene calls are TRBV28 and TRBJ1-2, with 10 nucleotides matching TRBD1. The germline V gene encodes CDR1 MDHEN and CDR2 SYDVKM. V was clipped by 5 bases and J by 2 bases; unmatched bases: 2. CDR3 length equals 14 residues. The CDR3 spells CASSPGQGNYGYTF. The CDR3 DNA reads as TGTGCCAGCAGTCCGGGACAGGGGAACTATGGCTACACCTTC.

The gene calls are TRBV5-1 and TRBJ2-1, with TRBD2 matching 10 bases. The CDR3 has 15 amino acids. Per the germline V gene, CDR1 is SGHRS and CDR2 is YFSETQ. The ends lost 4 bases at V and 5 bases at J; junction bases unmatched: 6. The CDR3 region is CASSQTSGTNNEQFF. CDR3 sequence (DNA): TGCGCCAGCAGCCAAACTAGCGGGACAAACAATGAGCAGTTCTTC.

This clone was seen more than once but under ten times. V is TRBV6-6 and J is TRBJ1-5; TRBD1 is a possible D gene (5 bases). Trimming took off 8 bases at V and 1 base at J, with 9 bases between the two ends. The CDR3 is 13 residues long. Germline V gives CDR1 MNHNY, CDR2 SVGAGI (reference sequence). For the CDR3, the DNA is TGTGCCAGCGGGCAGGGCAGCAATCAGCCCCAGCATTTT. Translation: CASGQGSNQPQHF.

The genes are TRBV18 and TRBJ1-2; 9 bases align to TRBD1. With V trimmed by 1 base and J by 0 bases, 12 bases remained unmatched. The germline V gene encodes CDR1 KGHSH and CDR2 LQKENI. CDR3 size: 19 residues. CDR3 protein: CASSPLKLDRGFSNYGYTF. The CDR3 nucleotides are TGTGCCAGCTCACCACTGAAACTGGACAGGGGCTTTTCTAACTATGGCTACACCTTC.